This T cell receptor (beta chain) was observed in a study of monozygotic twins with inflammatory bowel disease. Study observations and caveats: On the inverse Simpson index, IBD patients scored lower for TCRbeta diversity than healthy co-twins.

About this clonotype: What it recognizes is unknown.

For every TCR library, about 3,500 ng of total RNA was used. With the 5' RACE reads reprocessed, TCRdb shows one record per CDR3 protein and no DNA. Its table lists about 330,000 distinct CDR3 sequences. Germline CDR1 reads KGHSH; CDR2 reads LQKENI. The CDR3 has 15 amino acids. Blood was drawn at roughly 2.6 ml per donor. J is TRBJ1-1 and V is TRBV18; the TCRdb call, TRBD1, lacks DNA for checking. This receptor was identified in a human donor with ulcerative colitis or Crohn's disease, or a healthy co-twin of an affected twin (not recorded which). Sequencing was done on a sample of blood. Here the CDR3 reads CASSSSFGTGSEAFF. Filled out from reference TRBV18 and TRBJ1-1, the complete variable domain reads NAGVMQNPRHLVRRRGQEARLRCSPMKGHSHVYWYRQLPEEGLKFMVYLQKENIIDESGMPKERFSAEFPKEGPSILRIQQVVRGDSAAYFCASSSSFGTGSEAFFGQGTRLTVV.